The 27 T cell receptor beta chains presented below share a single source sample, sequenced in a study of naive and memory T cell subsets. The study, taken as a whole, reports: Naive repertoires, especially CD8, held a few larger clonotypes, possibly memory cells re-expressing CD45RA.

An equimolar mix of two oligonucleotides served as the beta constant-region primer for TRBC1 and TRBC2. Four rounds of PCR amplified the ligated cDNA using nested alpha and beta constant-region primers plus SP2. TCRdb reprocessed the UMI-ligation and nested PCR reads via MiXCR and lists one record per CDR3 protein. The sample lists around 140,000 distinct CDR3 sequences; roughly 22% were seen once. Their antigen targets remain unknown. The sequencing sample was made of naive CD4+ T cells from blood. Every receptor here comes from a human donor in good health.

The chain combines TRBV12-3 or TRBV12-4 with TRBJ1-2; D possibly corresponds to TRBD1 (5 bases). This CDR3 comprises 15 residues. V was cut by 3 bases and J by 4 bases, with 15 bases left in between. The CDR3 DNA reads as TGTGCCAGCAGTTTTTCAGGCCAGGACATCTATGGCTACACCTTC. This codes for CASSFSGQDIYGYTF.

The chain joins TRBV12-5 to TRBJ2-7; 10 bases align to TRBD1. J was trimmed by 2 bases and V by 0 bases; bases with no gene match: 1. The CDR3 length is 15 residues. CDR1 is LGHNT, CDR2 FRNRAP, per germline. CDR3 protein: CASGLVGQGAYEQYF. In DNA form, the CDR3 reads TGTGCTAGTGGTTTGGTAGGACAGGGGGCCTACGAGCAGTACTTC.

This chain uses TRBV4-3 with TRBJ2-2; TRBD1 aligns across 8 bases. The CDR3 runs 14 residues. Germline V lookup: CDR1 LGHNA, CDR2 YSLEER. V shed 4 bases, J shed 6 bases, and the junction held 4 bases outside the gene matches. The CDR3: CASSPTGAPGELFF. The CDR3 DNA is TGCGCCAGCAGCCCGACAGGGGCGCCCGGGGAGCTGTTTTTT.

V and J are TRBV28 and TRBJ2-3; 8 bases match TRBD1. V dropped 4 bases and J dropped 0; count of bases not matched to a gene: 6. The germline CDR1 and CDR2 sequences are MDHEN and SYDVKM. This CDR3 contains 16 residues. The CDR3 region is CASSSPGGDSTDTQYF. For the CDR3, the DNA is TGTGCCAGCAGTTCCCCAGGGGGCGACAGCACAGATACGCAGTATTTT.

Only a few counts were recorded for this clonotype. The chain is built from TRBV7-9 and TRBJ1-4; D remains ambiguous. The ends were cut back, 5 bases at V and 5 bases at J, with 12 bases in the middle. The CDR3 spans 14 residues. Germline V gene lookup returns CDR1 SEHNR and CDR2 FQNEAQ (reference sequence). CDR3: CASSTNSPNEKLFF. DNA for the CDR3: TGTGCCAGCAGCACAAACAGCCCAAATGAAAAACTGTTTTTT.

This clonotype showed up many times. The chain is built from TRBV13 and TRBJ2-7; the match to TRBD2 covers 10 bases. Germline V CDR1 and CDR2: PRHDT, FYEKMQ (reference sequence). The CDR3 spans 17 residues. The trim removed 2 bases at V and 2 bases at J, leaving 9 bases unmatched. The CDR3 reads CASSLSLSGRAPYEQYF. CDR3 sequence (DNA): TGTGCCAGCAGCTTATCCCTAAGCGGGAGGGCCCCCTACGAGCAGTACTTC. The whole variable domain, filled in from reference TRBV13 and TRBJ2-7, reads AAGVIQSPRHLIKEKRETATLKCYPIPRHDTVYWYQQGPGQDPQFLISFYEKMQSDKGSIPDRFSAQQFSDYHSELNMSSLELGDSALYFCASSLSLSGRAPYEQYFGPGTRLTVT.

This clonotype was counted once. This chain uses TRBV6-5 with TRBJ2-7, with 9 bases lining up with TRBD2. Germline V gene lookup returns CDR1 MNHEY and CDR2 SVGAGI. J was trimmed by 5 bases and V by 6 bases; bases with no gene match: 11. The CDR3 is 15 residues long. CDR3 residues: CASSLRGLASDEQYF. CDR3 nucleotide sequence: TGTGCCAGCAGCCTTCGAGGACTAGCGTCGGACGAGCAGTACTTC.

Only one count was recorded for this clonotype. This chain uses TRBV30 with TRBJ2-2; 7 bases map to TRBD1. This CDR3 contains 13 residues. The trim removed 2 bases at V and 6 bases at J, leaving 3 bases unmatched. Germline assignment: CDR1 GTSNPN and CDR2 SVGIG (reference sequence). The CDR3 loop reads CAWSMDRPGELFF. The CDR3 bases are TGTGCCTGGAGTATGGACAGGCCCGGGGAGCTGTTTTTT.

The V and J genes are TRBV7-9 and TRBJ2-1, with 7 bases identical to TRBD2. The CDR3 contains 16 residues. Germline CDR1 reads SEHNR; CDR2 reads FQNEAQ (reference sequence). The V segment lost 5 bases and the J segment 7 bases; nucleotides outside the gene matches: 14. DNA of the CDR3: TGTGCCAGCAGCCTCGGACTAGGGTCGAATAAGAATGAGCAGTTCTTC. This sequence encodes CASSLGLGSNKNEQFF.

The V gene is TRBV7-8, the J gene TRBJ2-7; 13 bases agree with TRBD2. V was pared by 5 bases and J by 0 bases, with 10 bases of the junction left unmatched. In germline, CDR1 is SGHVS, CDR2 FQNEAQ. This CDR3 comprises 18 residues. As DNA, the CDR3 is TGTGCCAGCAGCCCCGGACTAGCGGGAGCGACATTCTCCTACGAGCAGTACTTC. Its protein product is CASSPGLAGATFSYEQYF.

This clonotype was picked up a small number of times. The CDR3 reads CASTLMTGLRDTQYF. The CDR3 DNA reads as TGTGCCAGCACCCTAATGACAGGGCTTAGAGATACGCAGTATTTT. J is TRBJ2-3 and V is TRBV6-1; 7 positions agree with TRBD1. V gave up 7 bases and J gave up 5 bases; unmatched junction bases: 12. Germline CDR1 reads MNHNS; CDR2 reads SASEGT. The CDR3 extends over 15 amino acids.

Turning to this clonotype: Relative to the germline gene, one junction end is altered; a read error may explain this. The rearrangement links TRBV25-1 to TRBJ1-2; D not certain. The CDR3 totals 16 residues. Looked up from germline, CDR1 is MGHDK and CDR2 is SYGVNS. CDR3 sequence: CASSNRGQRGIVGYSF. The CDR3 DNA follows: TGTGCCAGCAGTAACCGTGGGCAGCGGGGAATCGTTGGCTACTCCTTC.

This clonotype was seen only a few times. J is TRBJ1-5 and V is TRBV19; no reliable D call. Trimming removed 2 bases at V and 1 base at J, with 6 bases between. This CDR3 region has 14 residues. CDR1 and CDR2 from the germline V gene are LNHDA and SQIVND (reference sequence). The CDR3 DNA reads TGTGCCAGTAGTATATCACAAAGCAATCAGCCCCAGCATTTT. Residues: CASSISQSNQPQHF.

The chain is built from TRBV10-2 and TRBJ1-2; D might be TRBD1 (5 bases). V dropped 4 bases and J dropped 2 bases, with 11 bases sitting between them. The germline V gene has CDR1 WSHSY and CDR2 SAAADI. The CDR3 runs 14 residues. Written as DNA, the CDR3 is TGCGCCAGCAGTGTTCAGGGTCGAAACTATGGCTACACCTTC. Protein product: CASSVQGRNYGYTF.

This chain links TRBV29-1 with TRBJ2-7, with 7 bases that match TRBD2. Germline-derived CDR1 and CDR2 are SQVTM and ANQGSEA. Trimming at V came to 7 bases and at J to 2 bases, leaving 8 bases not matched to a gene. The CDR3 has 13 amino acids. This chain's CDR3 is CSGRPAGTYEQYF. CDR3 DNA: TGCAGCGGCCGCCCAGCGGGGACCTACGAGCAGTACTTC.

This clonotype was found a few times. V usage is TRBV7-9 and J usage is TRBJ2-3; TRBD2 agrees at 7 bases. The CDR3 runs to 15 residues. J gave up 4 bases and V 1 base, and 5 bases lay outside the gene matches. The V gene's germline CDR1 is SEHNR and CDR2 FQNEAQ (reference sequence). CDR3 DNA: TGTGCCAGCAGCTTAGTGGCGGGAGTCCCAGATACGCAGTATTTT. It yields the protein CASSLVAGVPDTQYF.

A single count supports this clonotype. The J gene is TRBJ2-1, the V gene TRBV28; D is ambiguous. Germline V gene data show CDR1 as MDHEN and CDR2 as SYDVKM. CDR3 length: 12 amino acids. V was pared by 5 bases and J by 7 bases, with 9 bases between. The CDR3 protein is CASSQTRNEQFF. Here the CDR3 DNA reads TGTGCCAGCAGTCAGACGAGGAATGAGCAGTTCTTC.

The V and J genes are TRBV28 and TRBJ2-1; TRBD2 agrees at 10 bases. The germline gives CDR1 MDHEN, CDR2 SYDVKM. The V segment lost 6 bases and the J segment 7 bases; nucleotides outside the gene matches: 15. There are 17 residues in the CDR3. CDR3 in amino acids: CASSLTDLAGVINEQFF. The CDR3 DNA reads TGTGCCAGCAGCCTCACCGACCTAGCGGGAGTAATTAATGAGCAGTTCTTC.

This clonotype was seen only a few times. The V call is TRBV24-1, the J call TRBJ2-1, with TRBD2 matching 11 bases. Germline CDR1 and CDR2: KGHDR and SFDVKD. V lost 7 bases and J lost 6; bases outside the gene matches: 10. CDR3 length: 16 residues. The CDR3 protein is CATSDRLAGGGNEQFF. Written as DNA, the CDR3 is TGTGCCACCAGCGATCGCCTAGCGGGAGGAGGCAATGAGCAGTTCTTC.

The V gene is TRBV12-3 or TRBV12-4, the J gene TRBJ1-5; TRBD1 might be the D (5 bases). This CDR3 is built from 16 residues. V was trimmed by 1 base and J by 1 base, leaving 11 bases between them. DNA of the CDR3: TGTGCCAGCAGTTTAGAGTTGGGGGGGAGCAATCAGCCCCAGCATTTT. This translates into CASSLELGGSNQPQHF.

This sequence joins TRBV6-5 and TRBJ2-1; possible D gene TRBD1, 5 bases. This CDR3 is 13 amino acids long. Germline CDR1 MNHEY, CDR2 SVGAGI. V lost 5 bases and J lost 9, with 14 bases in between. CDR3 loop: CASSGREYGEQFF. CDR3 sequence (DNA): TGTGCCAGCAGTGGCAGGGAATACGGTGAGCAGTTCTTC.

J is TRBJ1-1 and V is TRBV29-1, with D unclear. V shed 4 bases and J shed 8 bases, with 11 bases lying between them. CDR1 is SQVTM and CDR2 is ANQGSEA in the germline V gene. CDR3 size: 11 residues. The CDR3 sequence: CSVVKDGEAFF. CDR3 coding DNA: TGCAGCGTTGTAAAAGATGGGGAAGCTTTCTTT.

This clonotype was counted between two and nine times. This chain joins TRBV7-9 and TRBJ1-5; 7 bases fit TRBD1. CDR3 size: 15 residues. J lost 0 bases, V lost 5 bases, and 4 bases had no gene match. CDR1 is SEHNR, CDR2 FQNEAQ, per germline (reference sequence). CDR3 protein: CASSPQGGSNQPQHF. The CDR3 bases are TGTGCCAGCAGCCCGCAGGGGGGTAGCAATCAGCCCCAGCATTTT.

The CDR3 spells CASRSNSRPYEQYF. The CDR3 nucleotides are TGTGCCAGCAGATCGAATAGCCGGCCGTACGAGCAGTACTTC. The chain uses TRBV6-6 and TRBJ2-7; D gene uncertain. V lost 6 bases to trimming and J lost 4 bases, with 16 bases between them. The V gene's germline CDR1 is MNHNY and CDR2 SVGAGI (reference sequence). The CDR3 runs 14 residues.

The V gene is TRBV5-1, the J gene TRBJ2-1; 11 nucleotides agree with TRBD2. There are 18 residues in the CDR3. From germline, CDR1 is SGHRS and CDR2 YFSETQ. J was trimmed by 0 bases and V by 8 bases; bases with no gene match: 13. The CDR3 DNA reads TGCGCCAGTACCTTGGCACTAGCGGGAGTCAGCTCCTACAATGAGCAGTTCTTC. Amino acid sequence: CASTLALAGVSSYNEQFF.

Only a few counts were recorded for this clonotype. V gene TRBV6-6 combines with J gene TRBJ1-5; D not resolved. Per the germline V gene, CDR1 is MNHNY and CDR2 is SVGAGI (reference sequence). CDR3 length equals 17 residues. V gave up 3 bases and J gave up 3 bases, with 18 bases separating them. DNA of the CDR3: TGTGCCAGCAGTTATTTTACGGCAACCACTAACAATCAGCCCCAGCATTTT. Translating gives CASSYFTATTNNQPQHF.

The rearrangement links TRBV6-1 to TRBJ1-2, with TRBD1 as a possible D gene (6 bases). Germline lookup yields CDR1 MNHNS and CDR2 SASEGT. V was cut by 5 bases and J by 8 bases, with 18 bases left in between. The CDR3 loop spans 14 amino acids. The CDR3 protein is CASSSGRTARGYTF. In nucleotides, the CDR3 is TGTGCCAGCAGTTCTGGCCGGACAGCGCGGGGCTACACCTTC.